This entry lists 23 T cell receptor beta chains sequenced from one sample in a study of T cells in narcolepsy. Assay used: immunoSEQ multiplex PCR; TCRdb lists only in-frame clones, some missing. The sample shows fewer than 30,000 clones, 85% to 90% of them seen only once. Sequenced sample: CD45RA- memory CD4+ T cells from PBMCs. These receptors were obtained from a human donor with narcolepsy.

The chain links TRBV7-8 to TRBJ1-2; 9 bases agree with TRBD1. This CDR3 contains 15 residues. Trimming at V came to 5 bases and at J to 4 bases, leaving 8 bases not matched to a gene. Germline V CDR1 and CDR2: SGHVS, FQNEAQ. CDR3 loop: CASSLRDRVGYGYTF. DNA for the CDR3: TGTGCCAGCAGCCTCCGGGACAGGGTTGGCTATGGCTACACCTTC.

This rearrangement joins TRBV7-3 to TRBJ2-3; 7 nucleotides agree with TRBD2. The CDR3 covers 16 residues. V lost 5 bases and J lost 2; bases outside the gene matches: 10. CDR1 is SGHTA and CDR2 is FQGTGA in the germline V gene. CDR3 region: CASSPYSSGYTDTQYF. Here the CDR3 DNA reads TGTGCCAGCAGCCCCTACTCTAGCGGATACACAGATACGCAGTATTTT.

The chain employs TRBV28 and TRBJ1-5; 7 nucleotides line up with TRBD1. CDR1 and CDR2 from the germline V gene are MDHEN and SYDVKM. CDR3 size: 16 residues. V lost 5 bases and J lost 1; bases outside the gene matches: 8. CDR3 amino acids: CASSARQGNSNQPQHF. The CDR3, as DNA: TGTGCCAGCAGTGCCAGACAGGGTAACAGCAATCAGCCCCAGCATTTT.

This clone was seen once. This chain joins TRBV18 and TRBJ2-2, with D tentatively TRBD1 (5 bases). The ends were cut back, 2 bases at V and 4 bases at J, with 14 bases in the middle. CDR3 length equals 16 residues. Germline CDR1 and CDR2: KGHSH and LQKENI. The CDR3 sequence is CASSPNAQGITGELFF. DNA of the CDR3: TGTGCCAGCTCACCAAATGCCCAGGGAATCACCGGGGAGCTGTTTTTT.

This sequence joins TRBV30 and TRBJ2-2; 8 bases match TRBD2. The germline CDR1 and CDR2 sequences are GTSNPN and SVGIG (reference sequence). The CDR3 is 20 amino acids. The V gene end was trimmed by 4 bases and the J gene end by 6 bases; junction bases not matched to a gene: 25. CDR3 loop: CAWITRPPGLAGGASGELFF. CDR3 DNA: TGTGCCTGGATAACACGGCCTCCAGGGTTGGCGGGAGGTGCATCCGGGGAGCTGTTTTTT.

The chain combines TRBV19 with TRBJ1-1; D unclear. CDR1 is LNHDA and CDR2 is SQIVND in the germline V gene (reference sequence). The CDR3 has 14 amino acids. V gave up 6 bases and J gave up 1 base, with 12 bases separating them. For the CDR3, the DNA is TGTGCCAGTAGGGCCCCCGGGTCGAACACTGAAGCTTTCTTT. Its translation is CASRAPGSNTEAFF.

The CDR3: CASSFEANEKLFF. As DNA, the CDR3 is TGTGCCAGCAGTTTTGAGGCTAATGAAAAACTGTTTTTT. V is TRBV6-5 and J is TRBJ1-4; no definite D call. The V and J ends lost 4 bases and 3 bases respectively, with 6 bases between them. CDR3 length: 13 amino acids. Per germline, CDR1 MNHEY and CDR2 SVGAGI.

The chain employs TRBV7-2 and TRBJ2-1; 10 bases fit TRBD1. J gave up 2 bases and V 5 bases, and 3 bases lay outside the gene matches. CDR1 SGHTA and CDR2 FQGNSA come from the germline V gene. The CDR3 is 15 residues long. The CDR3 reads CASSRDRGPYNEQFF. The CDR3 DNA follows: TGTGCCAGCAGCAGGGACAGGGGACCCTACAATGAGCAGTTCTTC.

The chain recombines TRBV11-3 with TRBJ1-3, with a tentative D call TRBD1 (6 bases). V shed 1 base and J shed 2 bases, with 18 bases lying between them. This CDR3 has 18 residues. The germline V gene encodes CDR1 SGHNT and CDR2 YENEEA. CDR3 protein: CASSLATWGLIPGNTIYF. The CDR3 DNA reads TGTGCCAGCAGCTTAGCGACGTGGGGGCTGATTCCTGGAAACACCATATATTTT. Full variable domain (missing parts from reference TRBV11-3 and TRBJ1-3): EAGVVQSPRYKIIEKKQPVAFWCNPISGHNTLYWYLQNLGQGPELLIRYENEEAVDDSQLPKDRFSAERLKGVDSTLKIQPAELGDSAVYLCASSLATWGLIPGNTIYFGEGSWLTVV.

The V and J genes are TRBV19 and TRBJ2-5, with 9 bases that match TRBD1. CDR3 size: 16 residues. Germline V gives CDR1 LNHDA, CDR2 SQIVND (reference sequence). J gave up 4 bases and V 3 bases, and 9 bases lay outside the gene matches. The CDR3 spells CASSIQTGGGPETQYF. The CDR3 nucleotides read TGTGCCAGTAGTATTCAGACAGGGGGAGGTCCAGAGACCCAGTACTTC.

The gene calls are TRBV27 and TRBJ2-1; 11 nucleotides match TRBD2. This CDR3 is 14 amino acids long. The ends lost 9 bases at V and 9 bases at J; junction bases unmatched: 10. The germline gives CDR1 MNHEY, CDR2 SMNVEV (reference sequence). This chain's CDR3 is CASSSGRAVGEQFF. For the CDR3, the DNA is TGTGCCAGTAGTAGCGGGAGGGCCGTGGGTGAGCAGTTCTTC.

The V gene is TRBV5-4, the J gene TRBJ2-5, with 13 bases identical to TRBD2. J gave up 4 bases and V 4 bases, and 7 bases lay outside the gene matches. Germline values: CDR1 SGHNT, CDR2 YYREEE (reference sequence). The CDR3 has 16 residues. The CDR3 loop is CASSIGLAGVGETQYF. The CDR3 DNA is TGTGCCAGCAGCATTGGACTAGCGGGAGTAGGAGAGACCCAGTACTTC.

The chain links TRBV9 to TRBJ2-1, with 9 bases lining up with TRBD2. J lost 15 bases, V lost 3 bases, and 19 bases had no gene match. The CDR3 extends over 16 amino acids. Germline CDR1 is SGDLS and CDR2 is YYNGEE. The CDR3 coding sequence is TGTGCCAGCAGCGCCCAAGTAGCGGGAGAACGCCCCCAGGGGTTCTTC. Translated: CASSAQVAGERPQGFF.

The V gene is TRBV2, the J gene TRBJ2-7; TRBD2 aligns across 9 bases. CDR3 size: 15 residues. The germline V gene has CDR1 SNHLY and CDR2 FYNNEI. V lost 6 bases to trimming and J lost 0 bases; unmatched junction nucleotides: 6. The CDR3 reads CASSETSGSSYEQYF. CDR3 bases: TGTGCCAGCAGCGAGACTAGCGGAAGCTCCTACGAGCAGTACTTC.

The V gene is TRBV29-1, the J gene TRBJ2-6; TRBD1 matches at 12 bases. Germline V lookup: CDR1 SQVTM, CDR2 ANQGSEA. CDR3 length: 18 amino acids. Trimming cost V 1 base and J 0 bases; bases outside gene matches: 4. CDR3 nucleotides: TGCAGCGTTGAAGCCCCGGGACAGGGGGCCTCTGGGGCCAACGTCCTGACTTTC. Encoded protein: CSVEAPGQGASGANVLTF.

The rearrangement uses TRBV7-9 and TRBJ1-2; TRBD1 matches 7 bases. This CDR3 has 14 residues. Unmatched junction bases numbered 8, after V lost 6 bases and J lost 4 bases. Per the germline V gene, CDR1 is SEHNR and CDR2 is FQNEAQ (reference sequence). The CDR3 region is CASRPTGDSYGYTF. CDR3 nucleotide sequence: TGTGCCAGCAGACCTACAGGGGACTCCTATGGCTACACCTTC.

The chain uses TRBV5-4 and TRBJ1-2, with a possible D match to TRBD1 (6 bases). Trimming shortened V by 4 bases and J by 5 bases, and 18 bases separated the two germline ends. In germline, CDR1 is SGHNT, CDR2 YYREEE (reference sequence). The CDR3 covers 15 residues. This CDR3 is CASSPSQGKWYGYTF. The CDR3 DNA follows: TGTGCCAGCAGCCCCAGTCAGGGGAAGTGGTATGGCTACACCTTC.

J is TRBJ2-1 and V is TRBV7-2, with 8 bases aligning to TRBD1. The CDR3 length is 15 residues. V lost 5 bases, J lost 6 bases, and 9 bases stayed unmatched. The germline V gene has CDR1 SGHTA and CDR2 FQGNSA. The DNA for the CDR3 is TGTGCCAGCAGCCAGGGGGCTTCCTTTATCAATGAGCAGTTCTTC. The encoded protein is CASSQGASFINEQFF.

This clone was seen a handful of times. The rearrangement uses TRBV20-1 and TRBJ1-1; 7 nucleotides match TRBD1. Germline V gives CDR1 DFQATT, CDR2 SNEGSKA (reference sequence). This CDR3 contains 11 residues. The junction had 5 bases not matched to a gene; V was cut back by 5 bases and J by 8 bases. CDR3 region: CSAPADREAFF. The DNA for the CDR3 is TGCAGTGCTCCGGCGGACAGGGAAGCTTTCTTT.

J is TRBJ1-3 and V is TRBV5-1, with TRBD1 matching over 7 bases. V shed 3 bases, J shed 2 bases, and the junction held 5 bases outside the gene matches. The CDR3 has 15 amino acids. Germline CDR1 is SGHRS and CDR2 is YFSETQ. In DNA, the CDR3 is TGCGCCAGCAGCTGGACAGGAACAGCTGGAAACACCATATATTTT. Its protein is CASSWTGTAGNTIYF.

The chain uses TRBV30 and TRBJ1-1; D is ambiguous. This CDR3 is built from 12 residues. Trimming cost V 1 base and J 1 base, with 4 bases left between them. The germline CDR1 and CDR2 sequences are GTSNPN and SVGIG (reference sequence). CDR3 nucleotides: TGTGCCTGGAGTGACAGGAACACTGAAGCTTTCTTT. Translation: CAWSDRNTEAFF.

This clone has a single count. The gene calls are TRBV19 and TRBJ1-5; no reliable D call. CDR1 LNHDA and CDR2 SQIVND come from the germline V gene (reference sequence). V lost 0 bases and J lost 3, with 9 bases in between. The CDR3 consists of 15 residues. The CDR3 DNA follows: TGTGCCAGTAGTATAGATCAACCAGACAATCAGCCCCAGCATTTT. Residues: CASSIDQPDNQPQHF. Full variable domain (outside the CDR3, taken from reference TRBV19 and TRBJ1-5): DGGITQSPKYLFRKEGQNVTLSCEQNLNHDAMYWYRQDPGQGLRLIYYSQIVNDFQKGDIAEGYSVSREKKESFPLTVTSAQKNPTAFYLCASSIDQPDNQPQHFGDGTRLSIL.

The chain is built from TRBV5-1 and TRBJ2-1, with TRBD2 matching over 9 bases. CDR3 length: 15 amino acids. V shed 1 base, J shed 5 bases, and the junction held 4 bases outside the gene matches. The germline V gene encodes CDR1 SGHRS and CDR2 YFSETQ. The CDR3 nucleotides are TGCGCCAGCAGCTTGATGCTAGCGGGACACAATGAGCAGTTCTTC. It translates to CASSLMLAGHNEQFF.